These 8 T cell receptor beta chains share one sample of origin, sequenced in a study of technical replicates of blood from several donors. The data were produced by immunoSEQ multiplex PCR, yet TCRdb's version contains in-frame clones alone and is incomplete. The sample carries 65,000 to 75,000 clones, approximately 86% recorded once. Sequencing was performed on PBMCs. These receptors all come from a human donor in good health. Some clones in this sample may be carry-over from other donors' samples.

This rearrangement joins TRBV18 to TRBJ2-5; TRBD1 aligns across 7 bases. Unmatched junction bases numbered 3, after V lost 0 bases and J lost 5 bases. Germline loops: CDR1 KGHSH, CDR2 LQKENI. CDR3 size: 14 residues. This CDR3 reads CASSPPGQQETQYF. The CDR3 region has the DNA TGTGCCAGCTCACCACCGGGACAGCAGGAGACCCAGTACTTC.

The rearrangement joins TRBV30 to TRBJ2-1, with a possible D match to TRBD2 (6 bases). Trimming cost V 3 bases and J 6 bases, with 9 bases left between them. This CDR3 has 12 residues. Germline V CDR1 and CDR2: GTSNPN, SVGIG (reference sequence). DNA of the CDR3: TGTGCCTGGAGACTAGCCCCCAATGAGCAGTTCTTC. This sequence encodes CAWRLAPNEQFF.

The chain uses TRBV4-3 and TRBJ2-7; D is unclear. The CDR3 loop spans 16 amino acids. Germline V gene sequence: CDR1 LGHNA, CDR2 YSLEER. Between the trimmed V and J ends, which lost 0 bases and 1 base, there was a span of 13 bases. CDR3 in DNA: TGCGCCAGCAGCCAAGATTTCGAGCAACCATCCTACGAGCAGTACTTC. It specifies CASSQDFEQPSYEQYF.

CDR3 sequence (DNA): TGTGCCACCAGCAGAGTGGGGTACGGGAGCGGCTACACCTTC. It specifies CATSRVGYGSGYTF. The V and J genes are TRBV15 and TRBJ1-2, with no clear D. This CDR3 contains 14 residues. CDR1 and CDR2 (germline): LNHNV, YYDKDF (reference sequence). Trimming removed 1 base at V and 8 bases at J, with 14 bases between.

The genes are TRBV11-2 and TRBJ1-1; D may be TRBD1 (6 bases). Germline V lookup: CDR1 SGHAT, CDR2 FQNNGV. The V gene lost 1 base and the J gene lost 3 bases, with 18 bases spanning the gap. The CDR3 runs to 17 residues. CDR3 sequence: CASSLGRGGRRYTEAFF. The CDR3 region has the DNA TGTGCCAGCAGCTTAGGAAGGGGGGGCCGGAGGTACACTGAAGCTTTCTTT.

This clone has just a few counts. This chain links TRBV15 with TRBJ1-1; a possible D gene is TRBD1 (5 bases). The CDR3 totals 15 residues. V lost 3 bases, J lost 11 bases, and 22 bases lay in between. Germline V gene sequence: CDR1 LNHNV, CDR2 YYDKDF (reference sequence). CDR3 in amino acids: CATSRGGNPGGPAFF. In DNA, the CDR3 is TGTGCCACCAGCAGGGGTGGGAACCCCGGGGGTCCGGCTTTCTTT.

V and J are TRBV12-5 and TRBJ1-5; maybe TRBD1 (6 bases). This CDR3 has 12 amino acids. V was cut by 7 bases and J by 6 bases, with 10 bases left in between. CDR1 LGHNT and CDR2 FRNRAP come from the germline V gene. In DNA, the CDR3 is TGTGCTAGTGCCAGGGGTAGTCAGCCCCAGCATTTT. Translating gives CASARGSQPQHF. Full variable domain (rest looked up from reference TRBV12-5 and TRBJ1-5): DARVTQTPRHKVTEMGQEVTMRCQPILGHNTVFWYRQTMMQGLELLAYFRNRAPLDDSGMPKDRFSAEMPDATLATLKIQPSEPRDSAVYFCASARGSQPQHFGDGTRLSIL.

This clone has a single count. The DNA of the CDR3 is TGTGCCAGCAGGGATGTGATCAGGGGTGACAACGAGCAGTACTTC. The encoded protein is CASRDVIRGDNEQYF. The chain joins TRBV6-5 to TRBJ2-7, with D tentatively TRBD1 (6 bases). CDR1 is MNHEY and CDR2 is SVGAGI in the germline V gene. V lost 6 bases and J lost 5, with 20 bases in between. The CDR3 is 15 amino acids.